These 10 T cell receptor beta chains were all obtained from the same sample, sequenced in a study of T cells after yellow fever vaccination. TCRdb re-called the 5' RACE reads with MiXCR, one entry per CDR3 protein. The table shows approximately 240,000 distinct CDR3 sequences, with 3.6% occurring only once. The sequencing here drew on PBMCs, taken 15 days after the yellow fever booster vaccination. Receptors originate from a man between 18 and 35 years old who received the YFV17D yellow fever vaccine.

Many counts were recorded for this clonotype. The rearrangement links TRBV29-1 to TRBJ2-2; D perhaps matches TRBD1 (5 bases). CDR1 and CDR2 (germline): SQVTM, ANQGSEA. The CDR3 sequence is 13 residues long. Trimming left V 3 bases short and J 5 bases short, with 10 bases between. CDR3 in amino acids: CSVDPDKTGELFF. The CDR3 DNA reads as TGCAGCGTTGACCCGGACAAGACCGGGGAGCTGTTTTTT.

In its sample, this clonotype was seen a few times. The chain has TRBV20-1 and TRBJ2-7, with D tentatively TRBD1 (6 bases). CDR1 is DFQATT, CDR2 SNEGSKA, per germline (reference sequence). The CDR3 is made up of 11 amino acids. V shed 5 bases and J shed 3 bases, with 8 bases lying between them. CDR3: CSALGGYEQYF. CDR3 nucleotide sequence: TGCAGTGCTCTAGGGGGCTACGAGCAGTACTTC.

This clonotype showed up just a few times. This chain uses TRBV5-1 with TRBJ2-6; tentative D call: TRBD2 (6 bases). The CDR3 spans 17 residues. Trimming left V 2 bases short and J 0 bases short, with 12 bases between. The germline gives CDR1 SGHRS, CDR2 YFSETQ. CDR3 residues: CASSLGGSLSGANVLTF. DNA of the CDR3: TGCGCCAGCAGCTTAGGAGGGTCCCTCTCTGGGGCCAACGTCCTGACTTTC.

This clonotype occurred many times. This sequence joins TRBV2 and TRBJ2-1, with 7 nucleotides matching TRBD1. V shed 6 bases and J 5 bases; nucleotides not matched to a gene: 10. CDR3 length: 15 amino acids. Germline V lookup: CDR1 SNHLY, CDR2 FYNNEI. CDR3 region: CASRMERQGDNEQFF. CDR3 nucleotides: TGTGCCAGCAGAATGGAACGACAGGGTGACAATGAGCAGTTCTTC.

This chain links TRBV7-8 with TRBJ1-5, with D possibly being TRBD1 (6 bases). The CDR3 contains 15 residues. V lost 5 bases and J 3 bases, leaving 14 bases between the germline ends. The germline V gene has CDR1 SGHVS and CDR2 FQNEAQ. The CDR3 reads CASSGGGHSNQPQHF. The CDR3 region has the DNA TGTGCCAGCAGCGGAGGGGGGCACTCCAATCAGCCCCAGCATTTT.

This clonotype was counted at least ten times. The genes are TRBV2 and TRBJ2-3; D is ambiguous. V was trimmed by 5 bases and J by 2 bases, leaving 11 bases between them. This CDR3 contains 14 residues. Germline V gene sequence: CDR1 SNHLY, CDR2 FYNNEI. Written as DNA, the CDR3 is TGTGCCAGCAGTCGCATCTTGGACACAGATACGCAGTATTTT. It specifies CASSRILDTDTQYF.

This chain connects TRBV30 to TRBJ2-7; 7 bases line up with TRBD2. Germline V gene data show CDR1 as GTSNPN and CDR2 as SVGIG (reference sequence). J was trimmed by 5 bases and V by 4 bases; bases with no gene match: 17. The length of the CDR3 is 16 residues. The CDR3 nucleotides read TGTGCCTGGAAAGTCGCCGGGACGGGGGGTTTCCACGAGCAGTACTTC. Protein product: CAWKVAGTGGFHEQYF.

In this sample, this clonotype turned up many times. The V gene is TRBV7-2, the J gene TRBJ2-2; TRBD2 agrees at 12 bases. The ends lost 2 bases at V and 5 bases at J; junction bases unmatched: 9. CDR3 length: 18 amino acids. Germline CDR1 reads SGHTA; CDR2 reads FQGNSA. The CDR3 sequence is CASSLQLAGGRETGELFF. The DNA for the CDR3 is TGTGCCAGCAGCTTACAGCTAGCGGGGGGGCGGGAAACCGGGGAGCTGTTTTTT.

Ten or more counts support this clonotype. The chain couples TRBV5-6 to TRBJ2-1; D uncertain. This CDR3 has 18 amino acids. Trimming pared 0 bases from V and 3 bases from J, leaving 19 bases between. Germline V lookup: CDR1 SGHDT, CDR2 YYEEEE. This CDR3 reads CASSLGPRLTTNYNEQFF. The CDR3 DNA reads TGTGCCAGCAGCTTGGGACCGAGACTCACAACCAACTACAATGAGCAGTTCTTC.

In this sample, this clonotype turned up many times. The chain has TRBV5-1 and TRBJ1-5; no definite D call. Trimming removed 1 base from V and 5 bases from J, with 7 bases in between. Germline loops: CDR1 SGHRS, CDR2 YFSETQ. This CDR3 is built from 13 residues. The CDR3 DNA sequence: TGCGCCAGCAGCTTGCCAGCCGATCAGCCCCAGCATTTT. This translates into CASSLPADQPQHF.